What follows are 29 T cell receptor beta chains derived from one specimen sequenced in a study of early T cells in non-severe SARS-CoV-2 infection. One entry per CDR3 protein results from TCRdb running MiXCR on the 5' RACE reads. In the table there are around 55,000 distinct CDR3 sequences, about 15% of which are singletons. Sequencing was performed on whole blood, taken at baseline. The receptors here all came from an adult who was a healthcare worker with PCR-confirmed SARS-CoV-2 infection or an uninfected control (not recorded which).

The rearrangement uses TRBV20-1 and TRBJ1-1; TRBD1 aligns across 8 bases. CDR1 and CDR2 (germline): DFQATT, SNEGSKA (reference sequence). CDR3 length: 16 amino acids. J gave up 0 bases and V 0 bases, and 6 bases lay outside the gene matches. CDR3 sequence (DNA): TGCAGTGCTAGAGACCGACGGACAGGGATGAACACTGAAGCTTTCTTT. Its protein product is CSARDRRTGMNTEAFF.

This clonotype was detected many times. The chain joins TRBV9 to TRBJ2-2; D gene unclear. CDR3 length: 12 residues. V was shortened by 4 bases and J by 2 bases, with 3 bases between the two germline ends. Germline CDR1 is SGDLS and CDR2 is YYNGEE. CDR3 sequence: CASSLNTGELFF. Written as DNA, the CDR3 is TGTGCCAGCAGCTTAAACACCGGGGAGCTGTTTTTT.

The chain employs TRBV7-9 and TRBJ2-7; possibly TRBD2 for D (6 bases). The V gene's germline CDR1 is SEHNR and CDR2 FQNEAQ (reference sequence). Trimming pared 4 bases from V and 9 bases from J, leaving 16 bases between. The CDR3 is made up of 13 amino acids. The CDR3 region has the DNA TGTGCCAGCAGCTCCGGTAGCGGCCTAGGGCAGTACTTC. It translates to CASSSGSGLGQYF.

The chain links TRBV7-9 to TRBJ1-4; 8 bases fit TRBD1. Trimming removed 7 bases from V and 6 bases from J; junction bases left unmatched: 10. The CDR3 spans 15 residues. Looked up from germline, CDR1 is SEHNR and CDR2 is FQNEAQ (reference sequence). In DNA, the CDR3 is TGTGCCAGCACCGAGCCCCGGACAGGGTATGAAAAACTGTTTTTT. Translating gives CASTEPRTGYEKLFF.

This clonotype has a handful of counts. A read error may account for a junction end that differs from germline. The rearrangement links TRBV5-5 to TRBJ2-5, with 7 bases matching TRBD1. Germline assignment: CDR1 SGHKS and CDR2 YYEKEE (reference sequence). The CDR3 covers 14 residues. The CDR3 DNA reads TGTGCCAGCAGCCCAGGGACAGTCCAAGGGACCCAGTACTTC. Translating it yields CASSPGTVQGTQYF.

The chain employs TRBV19 and TRBJ2-1; 11 bases match TRBD2. Per germline, CDR1 LNHDA and CDR2 SQIVND (reference sequence). Germline trimming cut 8 bases from V and 9 bases from J; bases unmatched to any gene: 18. The CDR3 has 17 residues. The DNA of the CDR3 is TGTGCCAGTGCGGCTCGACTAGCGGGATTTAGTTATCCTGAGCAGTTCTTC. Translating gives CASAARLAGFSYPEQFF.

This clonotype occurred a few times. V is TRBV6-4 and J is TRBJ2-2, with D maybe TRBD1 (5 bases). The CDR3 spans 16 residues. Germline CDR1 reads MRHNA; CDR2 reads SNTAGT. The V gene lost 4 bases and the J gene lost 0 bases, with 12 bases spanning the gap. The CDR3 DNA is TGTGCCAGCAGTGTCACAGGACCCTCGAACACCGGGGAGCTGTTTTTT. Its translation: CASSVTGPSNTGELFF.

As DNA, the CDR3 is TGTGCCATCAGTGCCAGGGGGCAAGGCAATCAGCCCCAGCATTTT. It encodes CAISARGQGNQPQHF. The chain has TRBV10-3 and TRBJ1-5; TRBD1 matches 8 bases. V gave up 4 bases and J gave up 2 bases; unmatched junction bases: 4. Germline CDR1 and CDR2: ENHRY and SYGVKD. The CDR3 has 15 amino acids.

The chain has TRBV6-1 and TRBJ2-3; 13 bases are shared with TRBD2. The V gene end was trimmed by 2 bases and the J gene end by 6 bases; junction bases not matched to a gene: 2. Germline V gene lookup returns CDR1 MNHNS and CDR2 SASEGT. The CDR3 is made up of 15 amino acids. The CDR3 spells CASSETSGGADTQYF. The CDR3 DNA follows: TGTGCCAGCAGTGAAACTAGCGGGGGGGCCGATACGCAGTATTTT.

This clonotype was counted many times. The gene calls are TRBV29-1 and TRBJ1-1, with D possibly TRBD1 on 5 matching bases. Germline V gene sequence: CDR1 SQVTM, CDR2 ANQGSEA. V was clipped by 6 bases and J by 4 bases, with 9 bases between them. The CDR3 has 11 amino acids. This chain's CDR3 is CSVQQGTEAFF. Here the CDR3 DNA reads TGCAGCGTACAGCAGGGCACTGAAGCTTTCTTT.

In its sample, this clonotype was seen a few times. The rearrangement uses TRBV20-1 and TRBJ2-7; 10 bases are shared with TRBD2. The CDR3 is 15 residues long. Germline V gene data show CDR1 as DFQATT and CDR2 as SNEGSKA (reference sequence). After removal of 1 base from V and 6 bases from J, the junction contained 9 bases not matched to a gene. The DNA for the CDR3 is TGCAGTGCTAGAGTCAGCGGGAGGGAGGCGGGCGAGCAGTACTTC. Translating it yields CSARVSGREAGEQYF.

In this sample, this clonotype turned up a few times. The V call is TRBV5-1, the J call TRBJ2-1; 9 bases fit TRBD2. The junction had 8 bases not matched to a gene; V was cut back by 1 base and J by 3 bases. The germline CDR1 and CDR2 sequences are SGHRS and YFSETQ. The CDR3 sequence is 17 residues long. The CDR3 DNA is TGCGCCAGCAGCTTGACCTTTAGCGGGGGCCTCTACAATGAGCAGTTCTTC. Translation: CASSLTFSGGLYNEQFF. Drawing the rest from reference TRBV5-1 and TRBJ2-1, the complete variable domain is KAGVTQTPRYLIKTRGQQVTLSCSPISGHRSVSWYQQTPGQGLQFLFEYFSETQRNKGNFPGRFSGRQFSNSRSEMNVSTLELGDSALYLCASSLTFSGGLYNEQFFGPGTRLTVL.

The genes are TRBV24-1 and TRBJ2-2; D call uncertain. CDR1 is KGHDR, CDR2 SFDVKD, per germline. This CDR3 is 15 amino acids long. Trimming shortened V by 3 bases and J by 4 bases, and 11 bases separated the two germline ends. The CDR3 DNA reads TGTGCCACCAGTGATGCGACACGGGCCACCGGGGAGCTGTTTTTT. This encodes CATSDATRATGELFF.

The genes are TRBV2 and TRBJ2-5; 11 bases fit TRBD2. Germline CDR1 reads SNHLY; CDR2 reads FYNNEI. The V segment lost 8 bases and the J segment 5 bases; nucleotides outside the gene matches: 4. This CDR3 comprises 13 residues. DNA of the CDR3: TGTGCCAGCGGTAGCGGGGGGGTCGAGACCCAGTACTTC. It specifies CASGSGGVETQYF.

This sequence joins TRBV4-1 and TRBJ1-3; TRBD1 aligns across 7 bases. The CDR3 sequence is 18 residues long. V dropped 4 bases and J dropped 3; count of bases not matched to a gene: 15. CDR1 and CDR2 from the germline V gene are MGHRA and YSYEKL. Written as DNA, the CDR3 is TGCGCCAGCAGCCCCAAAGAAATAGGGGGCGATAGTGGAAACACCATATATTTT. Its translation: CASSPKEIGGDSGNTIYF.

This clonotype was found many times. The chain uses TRBV7-2 and TRBJ2-1; TRBD2 might be the D (6 bases). Germline CDR1 reads SGHTA; CDR2 reads FQGNSA. The CDR3 is 16 amino acids. With 5 bases removed from V and 4 bases from J, the gap between germline ends came to 18 bases. CDR3 DNA sequence: TGTGCCAGCAGCGGGCCCGGGACTTCAAGGTACAATGAGCAGTTCTTC. Amino acids: CASSGPGTSRYNEQFF.

This CDR3 is CASGLIASGGLGDTQYF. The DNA for the CDR3 is TGTGCTAGTGGTTTGATCGCTTCAGGGGGTCTGGGAGATACGCAGTATTTT. The V and J genes are TRBV12-5 and TRBJ2-3; 7 nucleotides agree with TRBD1. CDR3 length: 17 amino acids. Trimming took 2 bases from V and 5 from J; bases not matched to a gene: 13. The germline gives CDR1 LGHNT, CDR2 FRNRAP.

The rearrangement joins TRBV7-9 to TRBJ1-1; no reliable D call. Per germline, CDR1 SEHNR and CDR2 FQNEAQ (reference sequence). V lost 2 bases to trimming and J lost 3 bases, with 16 bases between them. This CDR3 comprises 16 residues. CDR3 bases: TGTGCCAGCAGCTTAAACCCCTCTCCCGGAGACACTGAAGCTTTCTTT. Its translation: CASSLNPSPGDTEAFF.

This clonotype was recorded a few times. The V and J genes are TRBV7-2 and TRBJ2-7; D possibly corresponds to TRBD1 (5 bases). The CDR3 covers 14 residues. Germline V gene data show CDR1 as SGHTA and CDR2 as FQGNSA. Trimming removed 3 bases at V and 7 bases at J, with 16 bases between. The DNA for the CDR3 is TGTGCCAGCAGCTTCCGCCGCCAGGGCAGAGAGCAGTACTTC. Protein product: CASSFRRQGREQYF.

This clonotype was observed many times. The CDR3 protein is CASSLEGQSSYEQYF. CDR3 nucleotide sequence: TGTGCCAGCAGCTTAGAGGGACAGAGCTCCTACGAGCAGTACTTC. The gene calls are TRBV11-1 and TRBJ2-7, with 7 bases aligning to TRBD1. There are 15 residues in the CDR3. J gave up 0 bases and V 1 base, and 3 bases lay outside the gene matches. Germline loops: CDR1 SGHAT, CDR2 FQDESV (reference sequence).

This clonotype appeared a few times. This chain links TRBV27 with TRBJ2-3; D is unresolved. Germline CDR1 MNHEY, CDR2 SMNVEV (reference sequence). Trimming took 1 base from V and 2 from J, leaving 4 bases between them. CDR3 length: 13 amino acids. The CDR3 spells CASSLFLTDTQYF. CDR3 DNA sequence: TGTGCCAGCAGTTTATTCCTCACAGATACGCAGTATTTT.

This clonotype was recorded at least ten times. The chain uses TRBV20-1 and TRBJ1-2; D not certain. The V and J ends lost 3 bases and 7 bases respectively, with 9 bases between them. This CDR3 has 11 amino acids. Looked up from germline, CDR1 is DFQATT and CDR2 is SNEGSKA (reference sequence). The CDR3 loop reads CSASDHPGYTF. CDR3 nucleotide sequence: TGCAGTGCTAGTGATCATCCTGGCTACACCTTC.

This clonotype was recorded a few times. Sequence at one end of the junction differs from germline and may be a read error. The chain recombines TRBV10-1 with TRBJ1-1; 9 bases map to TRBD1. The CDR3 covers 17 residues. Germline V gives CDR1 WNHNN, CDR2 SYGVQD (reference sequence). The CDR3 loop reads CASRSGTGMSMNTEVFF. In DNA, the CDR3 is TGCGCCAGCCGAAGTGGGACAGGGATGTCAATGAACACTGAAGTTTTCTTT.

The chain is built from TRBV7-2 and TRBJ1-2, with D maybe TRBD1 (5 bases). CDR1 SGHTA and CDR2 FQGNSA come from the germline V gene. V was trimmed by 4 bases and J by 2 bases, leaving 17 bases between them. CDR3 length: 16 residues. CDR3 sequence (DNA): TGTGCCAGCAGCTCTCCCCAGGGAGGGGTGAACTATGGCTACACCTTC. Encoded protein: CASSSPQGGVNYGYTF. Together with reference TRBV7-2 and TRBJ1-2, the CDR3 gives the full variable domain: GAGVSQSPSNKVTEKGKDVELRCDPISGHTALYWYRQSLGQGLEFLIYFQGNSAPDKSGLPSDRFSAERTGGSVSTLTIQRTQQEDSAVYLCASSSPQGGVNYGYTFGSGTRLTVV.

This clonotype was picked up a small number of times. V and J are TRBV3-1 and TRBJ2-7; TRBD2 aligns across 15 bases. The CDR3 is 18 amino acids. Germline CDR1 reads LGHDT; CDR2 reads YNNKEL (reference sequence). The junction had 12 bases not matched to a gene; V was cut back by 4 bases and J by 5 bases. CDR3 amino acids: CASSLTTGLAGGENEQYF. The CDR3, as DNA: TGTGCCAGCAGCCTGACAACTGGACTAGCGGGAGGGGAAAACGAGCAGTACTTC.

This clonotype has more than one count but fewer than ten. A read error may produce the germline difference seen at one junction end. This rearrangement joins TRBV4-1 to TRBJ2-3; 7 bases are shared with TRBD2. Germline V gene lookup returns CDR1 MGHRA and CDR2 YSYEKL. The CDR3 contains 13 residues. Written as DNA, the CDR3 is TGCGCCAGCAGCCAGCCCCCAGCGGGGCCCAGTGATTTT. Residues: CASSQPPAGPSDF.

This clonotype occurred many times. The rearrangement links TRBV3-1 to TRBJ2-1; D is ambiguous. The CDR3 is 16 residues long. V dropped 3 bases and J dropped 0 bases, with 12 bases sitting between them. Germline lookup yields CDR1 LGHDT and CDR2 YNNKEL (reference sequence). In DNA, the CDR3 is TGTGCCAGCAGCCAGGGCGCACCTAGCTCCTACAATGAGCAGTTCTTC. It specifies CASSQGAPSSYNEQFF.

A few counts support this clonotype. The chain is built from TRBV12-2 and TRBJ1-4. TRBV12-2 is reported as a pseudogene. CDR3 length equals 19 residues. The CDR3 region has the DNA TGTGCAAGTCGCTCCCTCCGGTTGAGTTGCAGGGTGAGGGATGAAAAACTGTTTTTT. It encodes CASRSLRLSCRVRDEKLFF.

The chain employs TRBV20-1 and TRBJ1-1; no reliable D call. Trimming left V 2 bases short and J 0 bases short, with 4 bases between. The CDR3 contains 12 residues. In germline, CDR1 is DFQATT, CDR2 SNEGSKA (reference sequence). In DNA, the CDR3 is TGCAGTGCTAGAAAGATGAACACTGAAGCTTTCTTT. It encodes CSARKMNTEAFF.